Here is one TCR beta chain with its context. CDR3 length: 15 residues. Per the germline V gene, CDR1 is KGHSH and CDR2 is LQKENI. The germline V and J ends were trimmed by 2 bases and 5 bases, with 12 bases remaining between them. This record belongs to a study of blood T cell repertoires in COVID-19. Data came from immunoSEQ multiplex PCR; TCRdb stores just in-frame clones and leaves some out. The data hold about 100,000 clones, with about 80% observed a single time. Source material: peripheral blood. This TCR came from a man aged 65 to 85 with active or convalescent COVID-19. This rearrangement joins TRBV18 to TRBJ1-4; D not certain. CDR3 region: CASSPWAGGNEKLFF. The CDR3 bases are TGTGCCAGCTCACCATGGGCGGGCGGGAATGAAAAACTGTTTTTT. The variable domain in full, completed from reference TRBV18 and TRBJ1-4, reads NAGVMQNPRHLVRRRGQEARLRCSPMKGHSHVYWYRQLPEEGLKFMVYLQKENIIDESGMPKERFSAEFPKEGPSILRIQQVVRGDSAAYFCASSPWAGGNEKLFFGSGTQLSVL.